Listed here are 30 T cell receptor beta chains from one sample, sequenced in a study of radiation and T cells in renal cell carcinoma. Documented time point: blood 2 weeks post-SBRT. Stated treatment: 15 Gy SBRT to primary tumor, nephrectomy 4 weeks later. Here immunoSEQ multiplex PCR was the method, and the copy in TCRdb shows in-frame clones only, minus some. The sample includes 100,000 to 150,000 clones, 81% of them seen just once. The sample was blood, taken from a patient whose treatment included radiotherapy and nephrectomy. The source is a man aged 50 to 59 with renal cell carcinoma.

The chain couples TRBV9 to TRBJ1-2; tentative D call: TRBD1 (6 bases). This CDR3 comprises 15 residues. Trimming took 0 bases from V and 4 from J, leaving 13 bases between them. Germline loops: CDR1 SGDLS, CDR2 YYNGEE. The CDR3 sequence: CASSVGGGSTYGYTF. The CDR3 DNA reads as TGTGCCAGCAGCGTAGGAGGGGGATCCACCTATGGCTACACCTTC.

Here the CDR3 DNA reads TGTGCCAGCAGTGAAGTTAATAGCAATCAGCCCCAGCATTTT. Translation: CASSEVNSNQPQHF. This chain uses TRBV2 with TRBJ1-5, with D unclear. V was cut by 1 base and J by 0 bases, with 4 bases left in between. The CDR3 contains 14 residues. The germline V gene has CDR1 SNHLY and CDR2 FYNNEI.

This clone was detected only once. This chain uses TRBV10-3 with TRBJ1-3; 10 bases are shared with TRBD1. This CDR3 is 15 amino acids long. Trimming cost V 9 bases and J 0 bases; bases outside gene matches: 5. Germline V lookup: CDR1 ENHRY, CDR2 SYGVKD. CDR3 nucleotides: TGTGCCATTAACCGGGACAGGGGCTCTGGAAACACCATATATTTT. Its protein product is CAINRDRGSGNTIYF.

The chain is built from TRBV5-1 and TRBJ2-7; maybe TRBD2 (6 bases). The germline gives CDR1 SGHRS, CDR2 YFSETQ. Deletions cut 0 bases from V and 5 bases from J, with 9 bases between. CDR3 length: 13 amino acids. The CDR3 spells CASSLVGGHEQYF. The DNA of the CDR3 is TGCGCCAGCAGCTTGGTCGGGGGACACGAGCAGTACTTC.

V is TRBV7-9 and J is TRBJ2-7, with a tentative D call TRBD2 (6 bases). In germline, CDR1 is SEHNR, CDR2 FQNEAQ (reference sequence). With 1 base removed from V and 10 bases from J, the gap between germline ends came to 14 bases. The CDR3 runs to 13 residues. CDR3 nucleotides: TGTGCCAGCAGCTTAGGGGGCGTGGAGGGACAGTACTTC. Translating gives CASSLGGVEGQYF.

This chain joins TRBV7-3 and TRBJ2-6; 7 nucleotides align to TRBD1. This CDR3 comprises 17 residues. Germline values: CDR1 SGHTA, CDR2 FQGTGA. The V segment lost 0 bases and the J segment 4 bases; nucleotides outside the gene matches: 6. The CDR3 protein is CASSLTIGGAGANVLTF. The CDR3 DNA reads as TGTGCCAGCAGCTTAACGATAGGGGGCGCCGGGGCCAACGTCCTGACTTTC.

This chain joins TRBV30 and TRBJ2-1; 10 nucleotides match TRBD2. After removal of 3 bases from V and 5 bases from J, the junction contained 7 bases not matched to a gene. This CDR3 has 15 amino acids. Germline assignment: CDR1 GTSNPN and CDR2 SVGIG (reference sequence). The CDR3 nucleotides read TGTGCCTGGAGAGAACTAGCGGGACGAAACAATGAGCAGTTCTTC. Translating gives CAWRELAGRNNEQFF.

DNA of the CDR3: TGCGCCAGCAGCCCCCCCGGTTCGCGGGGGGGAAATGAGCAGTTCTTC. Translated, it gives CASSPPGSRGGNEQFF. The rearrangement uses TRBV4-1 and TRBJ2-1; 9 positions match TRBD2. J gave up 7 bases and V 4 bases, and 11 bases lay outside the gene matches. Germline CDR1 is MGHRA and CDR2 is YSYEKL. The CDR3 extends over 16 amino acids.

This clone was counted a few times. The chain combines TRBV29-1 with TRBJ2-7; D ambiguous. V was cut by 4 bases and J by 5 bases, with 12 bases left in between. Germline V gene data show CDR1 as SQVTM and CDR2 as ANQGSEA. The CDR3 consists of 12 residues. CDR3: CSVGGWSHEQYF. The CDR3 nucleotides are TGCAGCGTTGGAGGATGGAGCCACGAGCAGTACTTC.

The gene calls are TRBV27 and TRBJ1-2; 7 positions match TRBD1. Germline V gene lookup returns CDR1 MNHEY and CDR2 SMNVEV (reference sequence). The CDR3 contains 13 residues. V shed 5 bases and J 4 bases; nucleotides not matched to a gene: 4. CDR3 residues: CASSHGTVYGYTF. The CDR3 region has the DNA TGTGCCAGCAGTCACGGGACAGTCTATGGCTACACCTTC.

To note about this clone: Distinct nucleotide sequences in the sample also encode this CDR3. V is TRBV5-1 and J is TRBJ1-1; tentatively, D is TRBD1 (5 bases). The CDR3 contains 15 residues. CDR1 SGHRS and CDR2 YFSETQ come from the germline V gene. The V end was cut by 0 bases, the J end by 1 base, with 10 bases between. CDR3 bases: TGCGCCAGCAGCTTGGGCTGGGGGGAGAACACTGAAGCTTTCTTT. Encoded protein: CASSLGWGENTEAFF. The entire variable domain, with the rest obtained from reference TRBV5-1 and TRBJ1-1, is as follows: KAGVTQTPRYLIKTRGQQVTLSCSPISGHRSVSWYQQTPGQGLQFLFEYFSETQRNKGNFPGRFSGRQFSNSRSEMNVSTLELGDSALYLCASSLGWGENTEAFFGQGTRLTVV.

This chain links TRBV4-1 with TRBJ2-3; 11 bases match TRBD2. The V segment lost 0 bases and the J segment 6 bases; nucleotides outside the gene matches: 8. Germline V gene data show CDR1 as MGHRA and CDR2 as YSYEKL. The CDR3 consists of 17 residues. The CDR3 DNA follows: TGCGCCAGCAGCCAAGAGGGCTTTAGCGGGAGGGGGGATACGCAGTATTTT. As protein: CASSQEGFSGRGDTQYF.

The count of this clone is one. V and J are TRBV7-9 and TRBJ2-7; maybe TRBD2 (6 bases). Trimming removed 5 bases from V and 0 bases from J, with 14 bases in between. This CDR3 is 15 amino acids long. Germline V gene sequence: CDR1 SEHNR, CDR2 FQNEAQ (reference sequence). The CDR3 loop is CASSPGDFLSYEQYF. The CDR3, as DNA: TGTGCCAGCAGCCCCGGGGACTTCCTCTCCTACGAGCAGTACTTC.

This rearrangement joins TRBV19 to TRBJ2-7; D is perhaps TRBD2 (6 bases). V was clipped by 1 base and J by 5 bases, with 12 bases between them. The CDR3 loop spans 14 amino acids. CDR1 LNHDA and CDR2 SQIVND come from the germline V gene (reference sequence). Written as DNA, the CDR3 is TGTGCCAGTAGTATAGCGTTAGCGGAAGACGAGCAGTACTTC. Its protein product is CASSIALAEDEQYF.

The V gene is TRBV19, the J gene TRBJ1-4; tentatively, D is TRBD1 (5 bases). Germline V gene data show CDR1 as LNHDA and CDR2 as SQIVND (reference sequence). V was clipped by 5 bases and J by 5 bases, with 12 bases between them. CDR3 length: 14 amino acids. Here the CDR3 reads CASSDQRGNEKLFF. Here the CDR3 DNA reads TGTGCCAGTAGTGACCAGCGGGGGAATGAAAAACTGTTTTTT.

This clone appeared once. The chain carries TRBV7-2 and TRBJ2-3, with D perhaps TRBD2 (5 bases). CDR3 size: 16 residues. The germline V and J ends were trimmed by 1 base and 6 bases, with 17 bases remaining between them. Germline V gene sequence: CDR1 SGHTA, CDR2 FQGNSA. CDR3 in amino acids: CASSLGRGITSDTQYF. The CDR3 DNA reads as TGTGCCAGCAGCTTAGGACGGGGAATAACCTCCGATACGCAGTATTTT.

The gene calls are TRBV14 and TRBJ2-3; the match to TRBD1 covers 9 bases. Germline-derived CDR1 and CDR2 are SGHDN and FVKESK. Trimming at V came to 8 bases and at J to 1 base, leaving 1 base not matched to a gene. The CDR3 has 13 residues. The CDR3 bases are TGTGCCAGCCGGGACAGGGGCACAGATACGCAGTATTTT. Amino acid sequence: CASRDRGTDTQYF.

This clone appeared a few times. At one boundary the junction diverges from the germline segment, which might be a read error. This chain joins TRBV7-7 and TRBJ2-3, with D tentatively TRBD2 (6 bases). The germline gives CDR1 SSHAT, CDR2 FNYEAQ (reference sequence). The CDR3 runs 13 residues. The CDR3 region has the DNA TGTGCTAGCAGCTTAGCGGAAGGAGATACGCAGTATTTT. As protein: CASSLAEGDTQYF.

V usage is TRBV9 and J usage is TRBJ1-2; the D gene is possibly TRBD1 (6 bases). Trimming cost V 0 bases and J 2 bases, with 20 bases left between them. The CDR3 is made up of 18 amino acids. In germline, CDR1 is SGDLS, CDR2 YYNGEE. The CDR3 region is CASSVESGAGGANYGYTF. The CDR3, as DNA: TGTGCCAGCAGCGTAGAATCGGGGGCCGGGGGCGCGAACTATGGCTACACCTTC.

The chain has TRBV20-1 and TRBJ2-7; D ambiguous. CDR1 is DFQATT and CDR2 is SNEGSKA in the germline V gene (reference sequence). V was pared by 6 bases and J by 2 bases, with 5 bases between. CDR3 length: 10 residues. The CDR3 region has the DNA TGCAGTGCCTCCCCCTACGAGCAGTACTTC. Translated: CSASPYEQYF.

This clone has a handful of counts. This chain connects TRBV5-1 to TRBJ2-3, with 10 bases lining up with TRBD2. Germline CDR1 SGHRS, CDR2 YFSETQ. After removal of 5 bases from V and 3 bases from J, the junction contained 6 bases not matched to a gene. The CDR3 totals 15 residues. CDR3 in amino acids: CASSLAGDGTDTQYF. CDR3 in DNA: TGCGCCAGCAGTCTAGCGGGAGACGGGACAGATACGCAGTATTTT.

CDR3 in amino acids: CASSTSKRGRSTDTQYF. DNA for the CDR3: TGTGCCAGTAGTACCAGTAAACGGGGGCGTAGCACAGATACGCAGTATTTT. The V gene is TRBV19, the J gene TRBJ2-3, with D perhaps being TRBD1 or TRBD2 (6 bases each). Germline CDR1 LNHDA, CDR2 SQIVND (reference sequence). The germline V and J ends were trimmed by 4 bases and 0 bases, with 17 bases remaining between them. The CDR3 has 17 amino acids. The full variable domain, completed using reference TRBV19 and TRBJ2-3, is DGGITQSPKYLFRKEGQNVTLSCEQNLNHDAMYWYRQDPGQGLRLIYYSQIVNDFQKGDIAEGYSVSREKKESFPLTVTSAQKNPTAFYLCASSTSKRGRSTDTQYFGPGTRLTVL.

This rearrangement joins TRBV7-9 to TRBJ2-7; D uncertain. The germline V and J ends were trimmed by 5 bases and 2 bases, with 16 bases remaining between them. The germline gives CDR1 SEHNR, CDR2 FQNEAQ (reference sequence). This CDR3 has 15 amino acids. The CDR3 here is CASSPPTWSAYEQYF. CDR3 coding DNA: TGTGCCAGCAGCCCCCCCACTTGGAGCGCCTACGAGCAGTACTTC.

The CDR3 coding sequence is TGTGCCAGCAGTTACCAAGTAGCGGGGGCAGATACGCAGTATTTT. As protein: CASSYQVAGADTQYF. The chain combines TRBV6-5 with TRBJ2-3; 9 bases are a match to TRBD2. Germline V gene data show CDR1 as MNHEY and CDR2 as SVGAGI. V lost 2 bases to trimming and J lost 4 bases; unmatched junction nucleotides: 4. The CDR3 spans 15 residues.

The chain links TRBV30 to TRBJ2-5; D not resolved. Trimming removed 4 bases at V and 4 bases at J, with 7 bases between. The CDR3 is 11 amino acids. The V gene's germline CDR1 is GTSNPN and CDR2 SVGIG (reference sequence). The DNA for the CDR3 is TGTGCCTGGAACTTGGGAGAGACCCAGTACTTC. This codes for CAWNLGETQYF.

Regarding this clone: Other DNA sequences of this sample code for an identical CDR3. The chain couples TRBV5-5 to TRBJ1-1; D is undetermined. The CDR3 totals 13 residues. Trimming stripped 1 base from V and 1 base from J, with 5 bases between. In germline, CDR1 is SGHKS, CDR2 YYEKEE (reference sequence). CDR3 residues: CASSLLQNTEAFF. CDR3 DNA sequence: TGTGCCAGCAGCTTGCTACAGAACACTGAAGCTTTCTTT.

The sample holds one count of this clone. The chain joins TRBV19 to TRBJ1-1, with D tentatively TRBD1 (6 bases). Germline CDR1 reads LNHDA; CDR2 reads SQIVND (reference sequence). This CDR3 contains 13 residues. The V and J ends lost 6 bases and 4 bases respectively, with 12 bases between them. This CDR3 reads CASSVTGSTEAFF. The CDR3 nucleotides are TGTGCCAGTAGCGTCACAGGGTCCACTGAAGCTTTCTTT.

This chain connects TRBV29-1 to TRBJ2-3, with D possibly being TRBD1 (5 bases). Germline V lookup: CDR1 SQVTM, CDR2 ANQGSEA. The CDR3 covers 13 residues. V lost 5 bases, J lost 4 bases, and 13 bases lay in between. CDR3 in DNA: TGCAGCGTTATGGGGCCAGGCGCAGATACGCAGTATTTT. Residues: CSVMGPGADTQYF.

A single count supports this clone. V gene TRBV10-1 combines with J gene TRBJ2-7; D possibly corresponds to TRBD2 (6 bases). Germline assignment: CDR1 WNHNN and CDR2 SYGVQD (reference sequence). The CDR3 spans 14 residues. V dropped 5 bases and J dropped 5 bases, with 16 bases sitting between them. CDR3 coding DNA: TGCGCCAGCAGTCCGGGACTCCCAACGGACGAGCAGTACTTC. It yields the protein CASSPGLPTDEQYF.

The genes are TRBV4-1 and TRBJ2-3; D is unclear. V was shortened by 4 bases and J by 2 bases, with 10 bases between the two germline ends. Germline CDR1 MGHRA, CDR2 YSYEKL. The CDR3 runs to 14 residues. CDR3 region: CASSRVEDTDTQYF. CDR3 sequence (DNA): TGCGCCAGCAGCCGTGTTGAGGACACAGATACGCAGTATTTT.